A selection of T cell receptor beta chains follows, all from one sample in a study of CD8+ T cells in alopecia areata. TCRdb's copy holds only in-frame clones and misses some; the assay was immunoSEQ multiplex PCR. Here the sample spans 180,000 or so clones, about 51% being singletons. The source material was CD8+ T cells sorted from blood, sampled around week 54, from a patient treated with tofacitinib. Receptors were obtained from a human donor with alopecia areata. Both conserved end residues are trimmed from each CDR3.

v_gene: TRBV30
j_gene: TRBJ2-7
CDR3aa: AWSVGTDSYEQY

v_gene: TRBV11-2
j_gene: TRBJ2-1
CDR3aa: ASSPGDQPNEQF

v_gene: TRBV27
j_gene: TRBJ2-7
CDR3aa: ASSFNRAYEQY

v_gene: TRBV30
j_gene: TRBJ1-2
CDR3aa: AWTLLGRENYGYT

v_gene: TRBV6-6
j_gene: TRBJ2-7
CDR3aa: ASSQTGGRYEQY

v_gene: TRBV19
j_gene: TRBJ1-2
CDR3aa: ASSIVFGTVYGYT

v_gene: TRBV7-9
j_gene: TRBJ2-1
CDR3aa: ASSLPRASGGSYNEQF

v_gene: TRBV5-1
j_gene: TRBJ2-3
CDR3aa: ASSFRRGSTDTQY

v_gene: TRBV11-2
j_gene: TRBJ2-4
CDR3aa: ASSQRGYIQY

v_gene: TRBV9
j_gene: TRBJ2-1
CDR3aa: ASTGPNNEQF

v_gene: TRBV4-1
j_gene: TRBJ2-7
CDR3aa: ASSQDLSGPYEQY

v_gene: TRBV29-1
j_gene: TRBJ1-4
CDR3aa: SVVPEGEKLF

v_gene: TRBV11-1
j_gene: TRBJ2-3
CDR3aa: ASRRTELGSTDTQY

v_gene: TRBV5-1
j_gene: TRBJ2-6
CDR3aa: ASSLAGTAASGANVLT

v_gene: TRBV4-1
j_gene: TRBJ2-2
CDR3aa: ASSQFGHQDLNTGELF

v_gene: TRBV7-9
j_gene: TRBJ2-5
CDR3aa: ASSLDSVVETQY

v_gene: TRBV5-6
j_gene: TRBJ1-6
CDR3aa: ASLQGSYNSPLH

v_gene: TRBV19
j_gene: TRBJ1-2
CDR3aa: ASGDRGHGYT

v_gene: TRBV9
j_gene: TRBJ2-2
CDR3aa: ASSPWTENTGELF

v_gene: TRBV27
j_gene: TRBJ1-1
CDR3aa: ASSPEGEAF

v_gene: TRBV15
j_gene: TRBJ2-1
CDR3aa: ATSRDFAGGNYNEQF

v_gene: TRBV5-6
j_gene: TRBJ1-2
CDR3aa: ASSLELLNYGYT

v_gene: TRBV5-1
j_gene: TRBJ2-5
CDR3aa: ASSLMGGNQETQY

v_gene: TRBV19
j_gene: TRBJ2-5
CDR3aa: ASSLLGRETQY

v_gene: TRBV9
j_gene: TRBJ2-2
CDR3aa: ASSALGYTGELF

v_gene: TRBV7-9
j_gene: TRBJ2-1
CDR3aa: ASSLMGRGEQF

v_gene: TRBV13
j_gene: TRBJ1-1
CDR3aa: ASSRGRTNTEAF

v_gene: TRBV6-1
j_gene: TRBJ2-5
CDR3aa: ASHPPGRPRETQY

v_gene: TRBV29-1
j_gene: TRBJ1-1
CDR3aa: SVDDRGNTEAF

v_gene: TRBV6-6
j_gene: TRBJ2-7
CDR3aa: ASSPTGFEQY

v_gene: TRBV25-1
j_gene: .
CDR3aa: ASSAAGEETQY

v_gene: TRBV6-5
j_gene: TRBJ1-1
CDR3aa: ASSYSLDRGNTEAF

v_gene: TRBV5-6
j_gene: TRBJ2-7
CDR3aa: ASSAPLAGNEQY

v_gene: TRBV6-1
j_gene: TRBJ2-7
CDR3aa: ASSEGHEQY

v_gene: TRBV4-3
j_gene: TRBJ2-5
CDR3aa: ASSQESGREGTQY

v_gene: TRBV2
j_gene: TRBJ2-3
CDR3aa: ASAAWTGNTDTQY

v_gene: TRBV7-9
j_gene: TRBJ1-5
CDR3aa: ASSITGNNQPQH

v_gene: TRBV5-6
j_gene: TRBJ2-5
CDR3aa: ASSLGYRGTTETQY

v_gene: TRBV7-8
j_gene: TRBJ2-7
CDR3aa: ASSLSPRYEQY

v_gene: TRBV10-3
j_gene: TRBJ2-5
CDR3aa: AISESQTGAAPQETQY

v_gene: TRBV5-6
j_gene: TRBJ2-3
CDR3aa: ASSPTGTSTDTQY

v_gene: TRBV30
j_gene: TRBJ1-4
CDR3aa: AWEGQGLDEKLF

v_gene: TRBV29-1
j_gene: TRBJ2-1
CDR3aa: SVEGASGANEQF

v_gene: TRBV7-9
j_gene: TRBJ2-5
CDR3aa: ASSIGGWAEETQY

v_gene: TRBV19
j_gene: TRBJ1-5
CDR3aa: ASRRDRGLTYSNQPQH

v_gene: TRBV19
j_gene: TRBJ2-5
CDR3aa: ASSTPTGEEETQY

v_gene: TRBV4-1
j_gene: TRBJ2-1
CDR3aa: ASSQDAETGNEQF

v_gene: TRBV18
j_gene: TRBJ2-4
CDR3aa: ASSPNRGRAKNIQY

v_gene: TRBV6-6
j_gene: TRBJ2-2
CDR3aa: ASSYGTSDTGELF

v_gene: TRBV6-6
j_gene: TRBJ1-5
CDR3aa: ASSYATPNQPQH